A single sample gave rise to the 31 T cell receptor beta chains below, sequenced in a study of tumour-infiltrating T cells in Burkitt lymphoma. TCRdb keeps only in-frame clones here, not all; method: immunoSEQ multiplex PCR. The table lists some 1,500 clones, more than 40% of them singletons. The sequenced sample was tumor tissue. The receptor set was obtained from a human donor with Burkitt lymphoma.

The table lists this clone with a few counts. The chain links TRBV13 to TRBJ2-5; D not certain. Looked up from germline, CDR1 is PRHDT and CDR2 is FYEKMQ (reference sequence). The CDR3 extends over 14 amino acids. Between the trimmed V and J ends, which lost 3 bases and 4 bases, there was a span of 12 bases. CDR3 DNA: TGTGCCAGCAGCTTGAGCCCCGGAGCAGAGACCCAGTACTTC. Amino acid sequence: CASSLSPGAETQYF.

The sample holds a few counts of this clone. V and J are TRBV30 and TRBJ2-2; the D call may be TRBD1 or TRBD2 (5 bases each). The CDR3 length is 14 residues. The V and J ends lost 0 bases and 4 bases respectively, with 9 bases between them. Germline CDR1 and CDR2: GTSNPN and SVGIG (reference sequence). CDR3 DNA sequence: TGTGCCTGGAGTGTATCGGGGACCACCGGGGAGCTGTTTTTT. Protein sequence: CAWSVSGTTGELFF.

In its sample, this clone was seen once. This chain links TRBV11-3 with TRBJ2-7, with 7 bases lining up with TRBD1. Germline V lookup: CDR1 SGHNT, CDR2 YENEEA. CDR3 length: 14 amino acids. After removal of 4 bases from V and 2 bases from J, the junction contained 5 bases not matched to a gene. The CDR3 nucleotides are TGTGCCAGCAGCTCCCTGGACAGGCCCTACGAGCAGTACTTC. Protein sequence: CASSSLDRPYEQYF.

This clone was counted between two and nine times. This chain joins TRBV5-1 and TRBJ1-6; D ambiguous. Per the germline V gene, CDR1 is SGHRS and CDR2 is YFSETQ. The CDR3 contains 17 residues. The V end lost 0 bases, the J end lost 0 bases, and 10 bases lay between the germline ends. For the CDR3, the DNA is TGCGCCAGCAGCTTGGAAGCGGGAAGCTCCTATAATTCACCCCTCCACTTT. Residues: CASSLEAGSSYNSPLHF.

This clone occurred once. J is TRBJ2-3 and V is TRBV9; no firm D call. Germline values: CDR1 SGDLS, CDR2 YYNGEE. This CDR3 is 13 amino acids long. V lost 1 base, J lost 6 bases, and 9 bases lay in between. Here the CDR3 DNA reads TGTGCCAGCAGCGTATGGGATAGGGATACGCAGTATTTT. Translation: CASSVWDRDTQYF.

V usage is TRBV5-4 and J usage is TRBJ1-1, with D maybe TRBD1 (5 bases). The CDR3 is 15 residues long. The V and J ends lost 4 bases and 4 bases respectively, with 17 bases between them. CDR1 SGHNT and CDR2 YYREEE come from the germline V gene (reference sequence). The CDR3 reads CASSVPGLSLTEAFF. The CDR3 DNA is TGTGCCAGCAGCGTACCGGGGCTTAGTCTCACTGAAGCTTTCTTT.

The chain couples TRBV11-2 to TRBJ2-1, with D possibly being TRBD2 (7 bases). Trimming stripped 5 bases from V and 3 bases from J, with 26 bases between. The CDR3 is made up of 19 amino acids. The germline V gene has CDR1 SGHAT and CDR2 FQNNGV. This chain's CDR3 is CASSPRPWGGRGRYNEQFF. The CDR3, as DNA: TGTGCCAGCAGCCCGCGGCCGTGGGGAGGGCGGGGGCGCTACAATGAGCAGTTCTTC.

This clone was counted only a few times. The CDR3 region is CASSYVGQGGDEQFF. The CDR3 DNA sequence: TGTGCCAGCAGTTACGTAGGACAGGGGGGCGATGAGCAGTTCTTC. The rearrangement uses TRBV6-5 and TRBJ2-1; TRBD1 agrees at 10 bases. Per the germline V gene, CDR1 is MNHEY and CDR2 is SVGAGI. The trim removed 2 bases at V and 8 bases at J, leaving 6 bases unmatched. This CDR3 is 15 amino acids long.

A few counts support this clone. The gene calls are TRBV7-8 and TRBJ1-3; no definite D call. Trimming pared 6 bases from V and 4 bases from J, leaving 10 bases between. Germline CDR1 reads SGHVS; CDR2 reads FQNEAQ. The length of the CDR3 is 13 residues. Here the CDR3 reads CASRQTIGNTIYF. CDR3 bases: TGTGCCAGCAGACAGACGATCGGAAACACCATATATTTT.

CDR3 in DNA: TGTGCCAGCACCACCCACAGGGCCACCGGGGAGCTGTTTTTT. As protein: CASTTHRATGELFF. The rearrangement uses TRBV6-1 and TRBJ2-2; D possibly corresponds to TRBD1 (6 bases). In germline, CDR1 is MNHNS, CDR2 SASEGT. The length of the CDR3 is 14 residues. Trimming took 7 bases from V and 4 from J, leaving 13 bases between them.

The chain employs TRBV6-5 and TRBJ2-7, with a weak D call TRBD2 (6 bases). This CDR3 has 16 residues. V lost 1 base and J 0 bases, leaving 13 bases between the germline ends. Germline CDR1 is MNHEY and CDR2 is SVGAGI. CDR3 DNA sequence: TGTGCCAGCAGTTACTTCTGGCGGGGAAGCTCCTACGAGCAGTACTTC. Translated, it gives CASSYFWRGSSYEQYF.

J is TRBJ1-2 and V is TRBV6-1; D ambiguous. The germline gives CDR1 MNHNS, CDR2 SASEGT. Deletions cut 0 bases from V and 6 bases from J, with 11 bases between. The CDR3 sequence is 14 residues long. The CDR3 region is CASSEAGRAHGYTF. The CDR3 DNA reads as TGTGCCAGCAGTGAAGCGGGGAGGGCTCATGGCTACACCTTC.

This sequence joins TRBV6-5 and TRBJ1-1; D uncertain. Trimming left V 7 bases short and J 4 bases short, with 16 bases between. The V gene's germline CDR1 is MNHEY and CDR2 SVGAGI. The CDR3 runs 14 residues. CDR3 bases: TGTGCCAGCATTCTGACCCGTTCGGGCACTGAAGCTTTCTTT. Amino acid sequence: CASILTRSGTEAFF.

The chain has TRBV14 and TRBJ1-1; D may be TRBD1 (5 bases). This CDR3 comprises 15 residues. Germline assignment: CDR1 SGHDN and CDR2 FVKESK. Trimming cost V 4 bases and J 6 bases, with 18 bases left between them. The CDR3 loop reads CASSLRLQGDAEAFF. For the CDR3, the DNA is TGTGCCAGCAGCCTTCGTTTGCAGGGCGACGCTGAAGCTTTCTTT.

V and J are TRBV18 and TRBJ1-1; 7 bases map to TRBD1. The V segment lost 3 bases and the J segment 0 bases; nucleotides outside the gene matches: 4. Germline CDR1 KGHSH, CDR2 LQKENI. The CDR3 totals 15 residues. The CDR3 coding sequence is TGTGCCAGCTCACCGACAGGGTTAATGAACACTGAAGCTTTCTTT. It translates to CASSPTGLMNTEAFF.

The rearrangement joins TRBV4-2 to TRBJ2-7; D is possibly TRBD2 (7 bases). V was cut by 0 bases and J by 0 bases, with 15 bases left in between. The CDR3 contains 17 residues. Germline V CDR1 and CDR2: LGHNA, YNFKEQ. CDR3 nucleotide sequence: TGTGCCAGCAGCCAAGACCCACCGGGGGGCCACTCCTACGAGCAGTACTTC. Its protein is CASSQDPPGGHSYEQYF.

The rearrangement links TRBV19 to TRBJ1-1; 8 nucleotides align to TRBD1. With 5 bases clipped from V and 4 bases from J, the junction kept 9 bases outside the gene matches. Germline values: CDR1 LNHDA, CDR2 SQIVND (reference sequence). The CDR3 has 15 residues. CDR3 in DNA: TGTGCCAGTAGTTCATCGACAGGGGTGGGCACTGAAGCTTTCTTT. Its protein is CASSSSTGVGTEAFF.

The CDR3 nucleotides are TGTGCCAGCAGTCCGTTTAATGAAAAACTGTTTTTT. Translated, it gives CASSPFNEKLFF. This chain connects TRBV6-1 to TRBJ1-4; no definite D call. The CDR3 sequence is 12 residues long. V was pared by 5 bases and J by 4 bases, with 5 bases between. Germline lookup yields CDR1 MNHNS and CDR2 SASEGT.

The CDR3, as DNA: TGCGCCAGCAGCCAAGTACTGGGGTTCGGCACTGAAGCTTTCTTT. Encoded protein: CASSQVLGFGTEAFF. The chain carries TRBV4-1 and TRBJ1-1; D not certain. Germline V gene lookup returns CDR1 MGHRA and CDR2 YSYEKL. The CDR3 totals 15 residues. V gave up 1 base and J gave up 4 bases, with 13 bases separating them.

The chain has TRBV5-1 and TRBJ1-2, with D possibly matching TRBD1 (6 bases). Germline CDR1 reads SGHRS; CDR2 reads YFSETQ. This CDR3 is 16 amino acids long. Trimming took off 4 bases at V and 1 base at J, with 17 bases between the two ends. In nucleotides, the CDR3 is TGCGCCAGCAGCCCCCTCGGGGGCACCTTTAACTATGGCTACACCTTC. Translated, it gives CASSPLGGTFNYGYTF.

This chain links TRBV27 with TRBJ1-1; D gene unclear. The ends were cut back, 7 bases at V and 0 bases at J, with 9 bases in the middle. In germline, CDR1 is MNHEY, CDR2 SMNVEV (reference sequence). The CDR3 has 13 residues. CDR3 protein: CASISRMNTEAFF. CDR3 DNA sequence: TGTGCCAGCATTTCGCGTATGAACACTGAAGCTTTCTTT.

This clone appeared a few times. The chain is built from TRBV6-1 and TRBJ2-3; TRBD2 might be the D (6 bases). The germline V gene encodes CDR1 MNHNS and CDR2 SASEGT. The CDR3 is 17 amino acids. Trimming pared 4 bases from V and 1 base from J, leaving 18 bases between. The CDR3 bases are TGTGCCAGCAGTGGCTTTTCACTAGCCGCCCGCACAGATACGCAGTATTTT. Protein: CASSGFSLAARTDTQYF.

V is TRBV29-1 and J is TRBJ1-2; 7 positions agree with TRBD1. There are 15 residues in the CDR3. Losses at the gene ends were 1 base for V and 4 bases for J; bases not matched to a gene: 9. Germline V lookup: CDR1 SQVTM, CDR2 ANQGSEA. CDR3 sequence reads: CSVEVRGGAPYGYTF. CDR3 coding DNA: TGCAGCGTTGAAGTACGAGGGGGCGCCCCCTATGGCTACACCTTC. The variable domain in full, completed from reference TRBV29-1 and TRBJ1-2, reads SAVISQKPSRDICQRGTSLTIQCQVDSQVTMMFWYRQQPGQSLTLIATANQGSEATYESGFVIDKFPISRPNLTFSTLTVSNMSPEDSSIYLCSVEVRGGAPYGYTFGSGTRLTVV.

Concerning this clone itself: The junction and the germline gene differ at one end; a read error may be behind it. The chain couples TRBV28 to TRBJ2-2; 8 bases match TRBD1. The CDR3 length is 16 residues. Germline CDR1 and CDR2: MDHEN and SYDVKM. CDR3 region: CASSTPDRAKTGELFF. CDR3 bases: TGTGCCAGCAGTACTCCGGACAGGGCGAAAACCGGGGAGCTGTTTTTT.

This chain connects TRBV9 to TRBJ1-5, with 7 positions matching TRBD1. The trim removed 9 bases at V and 3 bases at J, leaving 21 bases unmatched. The germline V gene has CDR1 SGDLS and CDR2 YYNGEE. CDR3 length equals 18 residues. This CDR3 is CAIYFSGLTGQHNQPQHF. The CDR3 region has the DNA TGTGCCATCTACTTTTCGGGTCTGACGGGACAGCACAATCAGCCCCAGCATTTT. Together with reference TRBV9 and TRBJ1-5, the CDR3 gives the full variable domain: DSGVTQTPKHLITATGQRVTLRCSPRSGDLSVYWYQQSLDQGLQFLIQYYNGEERAKGNILERFSAQQFPDLHSELNLSSLELGDSALYFCAIYFSGLTGQHNQPQHFGDGTRLSIL.

About this clone: The sample contains more than one DNA sequence encoding this CDR3. This chain joins TRBV7-2 and TRBJ2-5; TRBD1 might be the D (6 bases). CDR3 length equals 14 residues. Trimming left V 5 bases short and J 1 base short, with 11 bases between. Germline-derived CDR1 and CDR2 are SGHTA and FQGNSA. CDR3 DNA: TGTGCCAGCAGCCCCACAGGGATCCAAGAGACCCAGTACTTC. Translated, it gives CASSPTGIQETQYF.

V is TRBV4-1 and J is TRBJ2-7; the D is unclear. This CDR3 contains 15 residues. V lost 1 base and J 6 bases, leaving 16 bases between the germline ends. Germline V lookup: CDR1 MGHRA, CDR2 YSYEKL. The CDR3 here is CASSQVPGSPSEQYF. CDR3 bases: TGCGCCAGCAGCCAAGTGCCGGGTTCCCCTAGCGAGCAGTACTTC.

The DNA of the CDR3 is TGTGCCAGCGGGGCCCAACTTGGGACTGAAGCTTTCTTT. Amino acid sequence: CASGAQLGTEAFF. The chain couples TRBV6-6 to TRBJ1-1; tentatively, D is TRBD1 (5 bases). V was cut by 8 bases and J by 5 bases, with 15 bases left in between. CDR3 length: 13 amino acids. Germline-derived CDR1 and CDR2 are MNHNY and SVGAGI (reference sequence).

DNA for the CDR3: TGTGCCAGCAGACCCAGGGGAGAGGACTATGGCTACACCTTC. Translation gives CASRPRGEDYGYTF. The rearrangement uses TRBV21-1 and TRBJ1-2; whether TRBD1, the table's D call, matches the DNA was not checked. TRBV21-1 is described as a pseudogene. CDR3 length equals 14 residues.

The J gene is TRBJ2-5, the V gene TRBV18; tentative D call: TRBD2 (6 bases). In germline, CDR1 is KGHSH, CDR2 LQKENI. V lost 1 base to trimming and J lost 2 bases, with 14 bases between them. There are 16 residues in the CDR3. This CDR3 reads CASSPRLLATQETQYF. DNA for the CDR3: TGTGCCAGCTCACCACGGCTACTAGCAACGCAAGAGACCCAGTACTTC.

This clone was observed a handful of times. This sequence joins TRBV25-1 and TRBJ2-3, with TRBD2 matching 7 bases. V shed 8 bases and J 3 bases; nucleotides not matched to a gene: 8. The CDR3 runs 14 residues. The germline V gene has CDR1 MGHDK and CDR2 SYGVNS. The CDR3 nucleotides are TGTGCCAGCGCCCGTGGGGGGGGGACAGATACGCAGTATTTT. It encodes CASARGGGTDTQYF.